This T cell receptor beta chain was profiled in a study of cytomegalovirus exposure and HLA in healthy donors. The germline V gene encodes CDR1 LGHNA and CDR2 YNFKEQ. Trimming removed 1 base at V and 0 bases at J, with 10 bases between. The CDR3 sequence is 17 residues long. Turning to this clone: Its antigen is as yet unknown.

Findings and caveats of the study: Being indistinguishable, some V segments were excluded, TRBV6-2 and TRBV6-3 among them. Analyzed later, most CMV-associated TCR beta chains appeared HLA-restricted. It was reported in a later analysis that an Asian-associated ancestry cluster showed fewer N-insertions than the roughly 670-donor mean.

The PCR ran on 60 Vbeta and 13 Jbeta primers. Measured with immunoSEQ multiplex PCR; TCRdb has only the in-frame clones, and not every one. The table has some 130,000 clones, 82% seen once. V and J are TRBV4-2 and TRBJ2-6; unclear D gene. This TCR was sampled from a male donor in good health and CMV-seropositive. The sample comprised PBMCs. This CDR3 reads CASSQAPYVSGANVLTF. CDR3 nucleotides: TGTGCCAGCAGCCAAGCGCCCTATGTCTCTGGGGCCAACGTCCTGACTTTC.